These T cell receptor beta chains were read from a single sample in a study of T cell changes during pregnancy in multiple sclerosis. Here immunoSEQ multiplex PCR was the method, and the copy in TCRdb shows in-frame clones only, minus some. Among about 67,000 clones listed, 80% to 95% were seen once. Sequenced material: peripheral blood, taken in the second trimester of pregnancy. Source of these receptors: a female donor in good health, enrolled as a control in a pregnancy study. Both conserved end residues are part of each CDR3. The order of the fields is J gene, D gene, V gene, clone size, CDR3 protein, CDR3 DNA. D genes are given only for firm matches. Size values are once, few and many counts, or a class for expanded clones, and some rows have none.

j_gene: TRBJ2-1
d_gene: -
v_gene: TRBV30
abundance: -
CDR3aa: CAWMRGYYNEQFF
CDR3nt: TGTGCCTGGATGCGCGGGTACTACAATGAGCAGTTCTTC

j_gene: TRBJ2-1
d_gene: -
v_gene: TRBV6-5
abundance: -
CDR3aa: CASSLAAGEQFF
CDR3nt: TGTGCCAGCAGTCTCGCGGCGGGGGAGCAGTTCTTC

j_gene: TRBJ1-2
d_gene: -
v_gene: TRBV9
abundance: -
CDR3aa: CASSVQGYGYTF
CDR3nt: TGTGCCAGCAGCGTACAGGGCTATGGCTACACCTTC

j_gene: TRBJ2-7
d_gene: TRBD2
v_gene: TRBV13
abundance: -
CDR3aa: CASSLLSGRGEQYF
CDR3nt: TGTGCCAGCAGCTTACTTAGCGGGAGGGGCGAGCAGTACTTC

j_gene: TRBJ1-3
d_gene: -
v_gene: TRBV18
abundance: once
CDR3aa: CASSPGRSGNTIYF
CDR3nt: TGTGCCAGCTCACCGGGCCGCTCTGGAAACACCATATATTTT

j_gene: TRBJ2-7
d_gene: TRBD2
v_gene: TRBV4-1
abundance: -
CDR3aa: CASSHTSGSSYEQYF
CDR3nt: TGCGCCAGCAGCCACACTAGCGGGAGTTCTTACGAGCAGTACTTC

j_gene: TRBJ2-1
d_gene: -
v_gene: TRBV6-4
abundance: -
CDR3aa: CASSDSAEANEQFF
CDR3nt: TGTGCCAGCAGTGACTCTGCGGAGGCGAATGAGCAGTTCTTC

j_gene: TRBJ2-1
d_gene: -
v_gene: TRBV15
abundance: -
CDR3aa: CATSRETGFNEQFF
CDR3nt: TGTGCCACCAGCAGAGAAACAGGGTTCAATGAGCAGTTCTTC

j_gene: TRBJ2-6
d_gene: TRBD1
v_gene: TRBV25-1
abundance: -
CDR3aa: CASSNGGTGGAGANVLTF
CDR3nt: TGTGCCAGCAGTAATGGAGGGACAGGGGGGGCTGGGGCCAACGTCCTGACTTTC

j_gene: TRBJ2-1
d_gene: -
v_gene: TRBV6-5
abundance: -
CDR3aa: CASSRNRDNEQFF
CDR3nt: TGTGCCAGCAGTAGAAACAGGGACAATGAGCAGTTCTTC

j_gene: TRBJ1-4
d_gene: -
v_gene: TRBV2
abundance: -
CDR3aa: CASTLSGGIPEKLFF
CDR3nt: TGTGCCAGCACCCTCTCGGGGGGAATTCCTGAAAAACTGTTTTTT

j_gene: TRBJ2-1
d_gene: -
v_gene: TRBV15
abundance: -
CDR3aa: CATGQGNNEQFF
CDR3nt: TGTGCCACCGGGCAGGGTAACAATGAGCAGTTCTTC

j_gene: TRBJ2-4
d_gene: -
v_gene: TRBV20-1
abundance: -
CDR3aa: CSATSRVDQYF
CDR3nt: TGCAGTGCCACTTCACGGGTCGATCAGTACTTC

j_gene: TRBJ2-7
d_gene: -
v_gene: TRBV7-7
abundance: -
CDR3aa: CASSFGSGPGYEQYF
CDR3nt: TGTGCTAGCAGCTTCGGAAGCGGACCCGGCTACGAGCAGTACTTC

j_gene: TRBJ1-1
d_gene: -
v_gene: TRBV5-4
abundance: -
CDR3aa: CASRFRGLAFF
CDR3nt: TGTGCCAGCAGATTTAGGGGCTTAGCTTTCTTT

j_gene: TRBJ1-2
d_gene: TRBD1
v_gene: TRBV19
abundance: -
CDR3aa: CASVRDRNYGYTF
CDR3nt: TGTGCCAGTGTCCGGGACAGAAACTATGGCTACACCTTC

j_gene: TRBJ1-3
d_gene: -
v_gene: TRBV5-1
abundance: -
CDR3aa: CASSFEALGNTIYF
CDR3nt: TGCGCCAGCAGCTTCGAGGCATTAGGAAACACCATATATTTT

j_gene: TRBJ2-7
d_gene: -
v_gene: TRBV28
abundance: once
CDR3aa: CASSLPRAEQYF
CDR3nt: TGTGCCAGCAGTTTACCCAGGGCCGAGCAGTACTTC

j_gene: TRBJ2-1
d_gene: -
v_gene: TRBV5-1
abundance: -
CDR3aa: CASSLDSDANEQFF
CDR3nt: TGCGCCAGCAGCTTGGATAGCGACGCCAATGAGCAGTTCTTC

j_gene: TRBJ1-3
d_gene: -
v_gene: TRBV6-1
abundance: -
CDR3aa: CASSEQGNTIYF
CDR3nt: TGTGCCAGCAGTGAACAGGGAAACACCATATATTTT

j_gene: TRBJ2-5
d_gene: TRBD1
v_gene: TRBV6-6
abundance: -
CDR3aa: CASVGQGQPETQYF
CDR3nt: TGTGCCAGCGTTGGACAGGGGCAACCAGAGACCCAGTACTTC

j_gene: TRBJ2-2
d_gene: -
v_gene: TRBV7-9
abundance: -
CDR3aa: CASSLRSATGYNTGELFF
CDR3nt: TGTGCCAGCAGCTTAAGGTCGGCGACAGGCTACAACACCGGGGAGCTGTTTTTT

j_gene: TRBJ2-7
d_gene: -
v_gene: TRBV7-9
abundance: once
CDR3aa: CASSLGRDYEQYF
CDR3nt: TGTGCCAGCAGCTTGGGGCGGGACTACGAGCAGTACTTC

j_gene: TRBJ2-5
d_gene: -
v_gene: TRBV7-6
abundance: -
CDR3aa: CASSLRDSQETQYF
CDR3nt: TGTGCCAGCAGCTTACGGGATTCCCAAGAGACCCAGTACTTC

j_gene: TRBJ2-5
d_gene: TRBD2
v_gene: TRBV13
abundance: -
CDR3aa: CASSLRTSGEGGETQYF
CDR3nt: TGTGCCAGCAGCCTCAGGACTAGCGGGGAGGGAGGAGAGACCCAGTACTTC

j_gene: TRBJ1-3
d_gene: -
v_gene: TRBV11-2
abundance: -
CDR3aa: CASSLRFSGTKDSGNTIYF
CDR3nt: TGTGCCAGCAGCTTACGTTTCTCAGGAACCAAAGACTCTGGAAACACCATATATTTT

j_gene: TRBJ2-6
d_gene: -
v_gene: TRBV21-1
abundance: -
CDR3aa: CASSMRSGPWGANVLTF
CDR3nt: TGTGCCAGCAGCATGAGAAGCGGCCCTTGGGGGGCCAACGTCCTGACTTTC

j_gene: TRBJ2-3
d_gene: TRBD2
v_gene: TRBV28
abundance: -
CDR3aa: CASSPSGRAPDTQYF
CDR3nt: TGTGCCAGCAGCCCTAGCGGGAGGGCCCCGGATACGCAGTATTTT

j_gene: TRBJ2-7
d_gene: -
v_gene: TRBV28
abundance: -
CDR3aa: CASRTTGVASGHEQYF
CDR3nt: TGTGCCAGCAGGACTACTGGGGTTGCGTCGGGTCACGAGCAGTACTTC

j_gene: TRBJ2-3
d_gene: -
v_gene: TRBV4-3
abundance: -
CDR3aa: CASSFLRGFTDTQYF
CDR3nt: TGCGCCAGCAGCTTTCTCAGGGGTTTCACAGATACGCAGTATTTT

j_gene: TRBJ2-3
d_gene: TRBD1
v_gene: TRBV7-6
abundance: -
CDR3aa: CASSLADRGQTDTQYF
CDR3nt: TGTGCCAGCAGCTTAGCGGACAGGGGGCAAACAGATACGCAGTATTTT

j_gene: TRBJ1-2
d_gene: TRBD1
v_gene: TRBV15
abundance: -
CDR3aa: CATSKGAGGEGYTF
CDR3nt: TGTGCCACCAGCAAAGGTGCAGGGGGTGAGGGCTACACCTTC

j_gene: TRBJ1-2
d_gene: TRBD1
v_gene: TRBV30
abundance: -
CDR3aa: CAWRDRENYGYTF
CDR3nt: TGTGCCTGGAGAGACAGGGAGAACTATGGCTACACCTTC

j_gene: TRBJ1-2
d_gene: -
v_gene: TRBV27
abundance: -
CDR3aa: CASSFGRTYGYTF
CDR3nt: TGTGCCAGCAGTTTCGGGAGAACCTATGGCTACACCTTC

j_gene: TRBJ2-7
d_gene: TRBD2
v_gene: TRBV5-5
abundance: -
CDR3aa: CASSPRLAGGEQYF
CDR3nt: TGTGCCAGCAGCCCAAGACTAGCGGGAGGCGAGCAGTACTTC

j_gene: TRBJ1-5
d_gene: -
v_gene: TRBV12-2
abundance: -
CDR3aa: CASRLEQGGGQPQHF
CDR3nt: TGTGCAAGTCGCTTAGAGCAAGGGGGCGGACAGCCCCAGCATTTT

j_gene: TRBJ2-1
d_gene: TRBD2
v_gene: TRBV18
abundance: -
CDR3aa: CASSPPGGFHNEQFF
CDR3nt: TGTGCCAGCTCACCACCGGGAGGGTTTCACAATGAGCAGTTCTTC

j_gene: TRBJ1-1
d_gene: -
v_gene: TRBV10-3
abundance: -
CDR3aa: CAISEGATREPFF
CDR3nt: TGTGCCATCAGTGAGGGGGCGACCCGCGAACCTTTCTTT

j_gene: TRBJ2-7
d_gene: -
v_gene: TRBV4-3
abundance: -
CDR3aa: CASSQDGEWKQYF
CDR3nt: TGCGCCAGCAGCCAAGACGGGGAATGGAAGCAGTACTTC

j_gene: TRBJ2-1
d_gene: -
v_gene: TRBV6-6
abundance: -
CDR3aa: CASSYMRADNEQFF
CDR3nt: TGTGCCAGCAGTTACATGCGGGCGGACAATGAGCAGTTCTTC

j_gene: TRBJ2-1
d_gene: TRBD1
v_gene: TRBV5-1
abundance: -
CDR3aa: CASSPWRPTGGGSYNEQFF
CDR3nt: TGCGCCAGCAGCCCTTGGAGGCCCACAGGGGGCGGATCCTACAATGAGCAGTTCTTC

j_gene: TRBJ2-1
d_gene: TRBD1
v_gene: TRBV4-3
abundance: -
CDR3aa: CASSQDLQGAGTAPHEQFF
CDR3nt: TGCGCCAGCAGCCAAGATCTGCAGGGGGCTGGGACTGCCCCCCATGAGCAGTTCTTC

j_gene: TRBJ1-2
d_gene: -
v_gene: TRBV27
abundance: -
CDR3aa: CASRGPPYYGYTF
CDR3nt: TGTGCCAGCAGGGGGCCACCCTACTATGGCTACACCTTC

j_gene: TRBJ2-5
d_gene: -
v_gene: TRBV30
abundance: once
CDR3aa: CAWSWGGAQETQYF
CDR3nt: TGTGCCTGGAGTTGGGGCGGGGCCCAAGAGACCCAGTACTTC

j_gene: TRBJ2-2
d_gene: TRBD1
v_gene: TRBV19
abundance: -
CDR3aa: CASSPGQGVNTGELFF
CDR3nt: TGTGCCAGTAGCCCGGGACAGGGGGTTAACACCGGGGAGCTGTTTTTT

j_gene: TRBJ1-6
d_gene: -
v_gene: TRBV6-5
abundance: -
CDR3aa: CASSSWANSPLHF
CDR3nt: TGTGCCAGCAGTTCTTGGGCAAATTCACCCCTCCACTTT

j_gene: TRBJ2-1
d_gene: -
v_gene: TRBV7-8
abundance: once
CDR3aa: CASGSQRQFEFF
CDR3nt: TGTGCCAGCGGATCTCAGCGGCAGTTCGAGTTCTTC

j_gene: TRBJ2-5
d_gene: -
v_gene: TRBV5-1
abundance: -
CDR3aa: CASSLGSGQKETQYF
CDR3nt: TGCGCCAGCAGCTTGGGAAGCGGGCAGAAAGAGACCCAGTACTTC

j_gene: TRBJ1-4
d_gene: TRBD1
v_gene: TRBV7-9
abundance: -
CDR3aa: CASSWSGGEKLFF
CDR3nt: TGTGCCAGCAGCTGGTCAGGGGGTGAAAAACTGTTTTTT

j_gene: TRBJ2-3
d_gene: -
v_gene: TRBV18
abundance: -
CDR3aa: CASSPPTEPGAQYF
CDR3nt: TGTGCCAGCTCACCACCGACCGAGCCAGGGGCGCAGTATTTT

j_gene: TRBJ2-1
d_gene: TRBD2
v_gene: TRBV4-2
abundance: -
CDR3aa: CASSQGSASGYNEQFF
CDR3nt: TGTGCCAGCAGCCAAGGTTCGGCTAGCGGTTACAATGAGCAGTTCTTC

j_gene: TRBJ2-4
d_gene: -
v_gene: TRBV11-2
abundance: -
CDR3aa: CASSLEGSQNLAKNIQYF
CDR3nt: TGTGCCAGCAGCTTAGAGGGCAGTCAGAATCTAGCCAAAAACATTCAGTACTTC

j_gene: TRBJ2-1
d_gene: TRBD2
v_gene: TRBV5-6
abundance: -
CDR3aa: CASSWGPGLVGEQFF
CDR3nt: TGTGCCAGCAGCTGGGGGCCGGGACTAGTGGGTGAGCAGTTCTTC

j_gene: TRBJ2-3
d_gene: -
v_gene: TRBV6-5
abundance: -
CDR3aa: CASSYSGYGATDTQYF
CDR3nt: TGTGCCAGCAGTTACTCTGGGTATGGGGCCACAGATACGCAGTATTTT

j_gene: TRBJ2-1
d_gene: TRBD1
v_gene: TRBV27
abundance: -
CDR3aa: CASRHQTGQGGLEQFF
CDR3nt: TGTGCCAGCAGACATCAAACGGGACAGGGAGGGCTTGAGCAGTTCTTC